The 14 T cell receptor beta chains reported below all come from one sample, sequenced in a study of shared clonotypes between healthy human individuals. TCRdb keeps only in-frame clones here, not all; method: immunoSEQ multiplex PCR. The sample shows some 2,000,000 clones, nearly 97% of them seen only once. The sample was naive CD4+ T cells sorted from blood. Subset of the sample: CD45RA+ positively selected. The origin of the receptors is a man aged 18 to 29 in good health.

The chain couples TRBV6-1 to TRBJ2-7, with D perhaps TRBD1 (6 bases). CDR1 MNHNS and CDR2 SASEGT come from the germline V gene. V was cut by 6 bases and J by 2 bases, with 17 bases left in between. This CDR3 contains 15 residues. CDR3 residues: CASSPQGLGTYEQYF. The CDR3 nucleotides are TGTGCCAGCAGCCCCCAGGGGTTAGGAACCTACGAGCAGTACTTC.

V and J are TRBV25-1 and TRBJ2-7; 8 bases fit TRBD1. The CDR3 loop spans 16 amino acids. V lost 2 bases and J lost 4; bases outside the gene matches: 10. Per germline, CDR1 MGHDK and CDR2 SYGVNS. The CDR3: CASSERGSGGVYEQYF. As DNA, the CDR3 is TGTGCCAGCAGTGAAAGGGGGTCAGGGGGCGTTTACGAGCAGTACTTC.

This chain uses TRBV11-3 with TRBJ2-5; no clear D. This CDR3 has 13 amino acids. Germline V gene data show CDR1 as SGHNT and CDR2 as YENEEA. Trimming left V 0 bases short and J 4 bases short, with 6 bases between. Here the CDR3 reads CASSLDGSETQYF. The DNA for the CDR3 is TGTGCCAGCAGCTTAGATGGGTCAGAGACCCAGTACTTC.

This chain links TRBV13 with TRBJ1-4; 9 bases agree with TRBD1. The CDR3 runs 15 residues. The ends lost 4 bases at V and 4 bases at J; junction bases unmatched: 4. Germline values: CDR1 PRHDT, CDR2 FYEKMQ (reference sequence). The CDR3 spells CASSSQGAGNEKLFF. Written as DNA, the CDR3 is TGTGCCAGCAGCTCACAGGGGGCAGGTAATGAAAAACTGTTTTTT. Drawing the rest from reference TRBV13 and TRBJ1-4, the complete variable domain is AAGVIQSPRHLIKEKRETATLKCYPIPRHDTVYWYQQGPGQDPQFLISFYEKMQSDKGSIPDRFSAQQFSDYHSELNMSSLELGDSALYFCASSSQGAGNEKLFFGSGTQLSVL.

This sequence joins TRBV6-1 and TRBJ2-5, with D tentatively TRBD2 (6 bases). Deletions cut 4 bases from V and 7 bases from J, with 22 bases between. Looked up from germline, CDR1 is MNHNS and CDR2 is SASEGT. The CDR3 spans 16 residues. The CDR3 DNA is TGTGCCAGCAGTGGAGGGATAGCGGCCACTCCAGGGACCCAGTACTTC. It encodes CASSGGIAATPGTQYF.

The chain carries TRBV6-6 and TRBJ1-5; D is possibly TRBD1 (5 bases). This CDR3 contains 16 residues. V was trimmed by 2 bases and J by 2 bases, leaving 13 bases between them. Germline loops: CDR1 MNHNY, CDR2 SVGAGI (reference sequence). The CDR3 DNA reads TGTGCCAGCAGTTACAACCCCTCGACAGGCAATCAGCCCCAGCATTTT. Amino acid sequence: CASSYNPSTGNQPQHF.

The chain recombines TRBV5-1 with TRBJ2-7; D uncertain. Trimming stripped 1 base from V and 4 bases from J, with 12 bases between. The CDR3 runs to 14 residues. Germline V gene lookup returns CDR1 SGHRS and CDR2 YFSETQ. The CDR3 DNA follows: TGCGCCAGCAGCTTGCGGGCAGGCTTGTACGAGCAGTACTTC. Amino acid sequence: CASSLRAGLYEQYF.

The chain is built from TRBV2 and TRBJ2-7, with 9 bases matching TRBD1. The V and J ends lost 6 bases and 2 bases, in that order; junction bases with no gene match: 5. This CDR3 region has 14 residues. Germline V CDR1 and CDR2: SNHLY, FYNNEI. DNA of the CDR3: TGTGCCAGCAGCGTCCGGGACAGGGCCTACGAGCAGTACTTC. Amino acid sequence: CASSVRDRAYEQYF.

The V and J genes are TRBV6-1 and TRBJ1-5; tentatively, D is TRBD1 (5 bases). In germline, CDR1 is MNHNS, CDR2 SASEGT. CDR3 length: 19 amino acids. Between the trimmed V and J ends, which lost 1 base and 5 bases, there was a span of 24 bases. This chain's CDR3 is CASSEVSLGQKLSYQPQHF. DNA for the CDR3: TGTGCCAGCAGTGAAGTCTCCTTGGGGCAGAAACTATCTTATCAGCCCCAGCATTTT.

The CDR3 DNA reads as TGCGCCAGCAGCCCCCTAGCGGGGGGGGCGTCCTACAATGAGCAGTTCTTC. Its protein is CASSPLAGGASYNEQFF. The chain joins TRBV4-1 to TRBJ2-1; 12 nucleotides agree with TRBD2. The CDR3 sequence is 17 residues long. In germline, CDR1 is MGHRA, CDR2 YSYEKL. Trimming took 4 bases from V and 1 from J; bases not matched to a gene: 5.

J is TRBJ1-1 and V is TRBV30, with a tentative D call TRBD1 (5 bases). The length of the CDR3 is 14 residues. Trimming removed 0 bases at V and 5 bases at J, with 13 bases between. The V gene's germline CDR1 is GTSNPN and CDR2 SVGIG (reference sequence). The CDR3 DNA is TGTGCCTGGAGTGTCGGAAGTGGGGGGACTGAAGCTTTCTTT. Its protein is CAWSVGSGGTEAFF.

The chain has TRBV4-1 and TRBJ1-2, with a weak D call TRBD1 (5 bases). The CDR3 loop spans 18 amino acids. CDR1 is MGHRA and CDR2 is YSYEKL in the germline V gene. Deletions cut 0 bases from V and 0 bases from J, with 17 bases between. The chain's CDR3 is CASSQEYRRRGSNYGYTF. The CDR3 DNA is TGCGCCAGCAGCCAAGAGTACCGAAGGAGGGGTTCTAACTATGGCTACACCTTC.

Turning to this clone: Other DNA variants within this sample encode the same CDR3. The chain uses TRBV28 and TRBJ1-6; D gene uncertain. The V gene's germline CDR1 is MDHEN and CDR2 SYDVKM. This CDR3 region has 12 residues. V was pared by 5 bases and J by 10 bases, with 9 bases between. The CDR3 sequence: CASSPGRSPLHF. The DNA of the CDR3 is TGTGCCAGCAGTCCTGGGAGATCACCCCTCCACTTT.

The chain couples TRBV6-1 to TRBJ1-3; 8 nucleotides align to TRBD1. The CDR3 covers 15 residues. Germline CDR1 and CDR2: MNHNS and SASEGT. With 7 bases clipped from V and 0 bases from J, the junction kept 5 bases outside the gene matches. CDR3 bases: TGTGCCAGCACCGGACAGGGAAGCTCTGGAAACACCATATATTTT. It is translated as CASTGQGSSGNTIYF.